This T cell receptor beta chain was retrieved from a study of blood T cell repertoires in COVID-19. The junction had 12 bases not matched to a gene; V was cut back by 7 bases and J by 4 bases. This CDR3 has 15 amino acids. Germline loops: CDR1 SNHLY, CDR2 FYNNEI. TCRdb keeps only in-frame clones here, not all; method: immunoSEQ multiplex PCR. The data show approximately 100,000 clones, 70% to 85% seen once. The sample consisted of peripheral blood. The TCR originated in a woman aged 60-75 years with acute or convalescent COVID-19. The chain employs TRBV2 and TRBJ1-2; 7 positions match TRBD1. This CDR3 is CASTGTEILSYGYTF. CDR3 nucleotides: TGTGCCAGCACAGGGACAGAGATACTCTCCTATGGCTACACCTTC.